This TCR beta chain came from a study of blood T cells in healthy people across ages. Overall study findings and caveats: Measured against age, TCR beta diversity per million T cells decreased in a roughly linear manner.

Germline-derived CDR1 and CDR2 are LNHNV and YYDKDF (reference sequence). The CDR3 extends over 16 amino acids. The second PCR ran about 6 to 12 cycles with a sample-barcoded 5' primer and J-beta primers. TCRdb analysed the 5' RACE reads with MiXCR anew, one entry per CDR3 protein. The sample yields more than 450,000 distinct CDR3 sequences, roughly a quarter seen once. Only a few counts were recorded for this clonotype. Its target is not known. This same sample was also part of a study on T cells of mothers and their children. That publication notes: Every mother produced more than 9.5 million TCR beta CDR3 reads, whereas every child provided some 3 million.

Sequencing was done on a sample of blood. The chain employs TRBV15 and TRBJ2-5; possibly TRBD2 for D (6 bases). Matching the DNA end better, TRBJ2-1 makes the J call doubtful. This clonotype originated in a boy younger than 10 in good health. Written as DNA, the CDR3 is TGTGCCACCAGCAGAGGTCCGGCTAGCGCTCCTAAGGTGCAGTTCTTC. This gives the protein CATSRGPASAPKVQFF.